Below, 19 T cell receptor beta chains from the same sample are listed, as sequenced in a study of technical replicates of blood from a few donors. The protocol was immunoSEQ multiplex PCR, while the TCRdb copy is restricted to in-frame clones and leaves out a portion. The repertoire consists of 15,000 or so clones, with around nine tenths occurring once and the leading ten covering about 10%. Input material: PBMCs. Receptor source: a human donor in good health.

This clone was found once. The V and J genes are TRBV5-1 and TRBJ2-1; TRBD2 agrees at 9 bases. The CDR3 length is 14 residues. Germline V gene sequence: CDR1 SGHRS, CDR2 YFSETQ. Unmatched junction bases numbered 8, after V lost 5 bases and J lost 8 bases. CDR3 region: CASRREGLFHEQFF. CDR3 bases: TGCGCCAGCAGGCGGGAGGGCCTTTTCCATGAGCAGTTCTTC.

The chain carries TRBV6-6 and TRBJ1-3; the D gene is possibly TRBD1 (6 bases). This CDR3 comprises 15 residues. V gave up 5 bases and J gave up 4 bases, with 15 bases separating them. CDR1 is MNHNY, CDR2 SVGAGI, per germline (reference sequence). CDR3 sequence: CASSTGTRVGNTIYF. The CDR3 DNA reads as TGTGCCAGCAGTACTGGGACACGGGTGGGAAACACCATATATTTT.

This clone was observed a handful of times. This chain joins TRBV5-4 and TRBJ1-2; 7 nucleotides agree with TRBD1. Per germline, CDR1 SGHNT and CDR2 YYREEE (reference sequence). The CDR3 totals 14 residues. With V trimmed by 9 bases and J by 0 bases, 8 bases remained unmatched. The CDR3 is CATWGTESNYGYTF. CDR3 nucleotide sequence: TGTGCCACCTGGGGGACAGAATCTAACTATGGCTACACCTTC. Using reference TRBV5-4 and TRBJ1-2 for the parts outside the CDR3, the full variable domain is ETGVTQSPTHLIKTRGQQVTLRCSSQSGHNTVSWYQQALGQGPQFIFQYYREEENGRGNFPPRFSGLQFPNYSSELNVNALELDDSALYLCATWGTESNYGYTFGSGTRLTVV.

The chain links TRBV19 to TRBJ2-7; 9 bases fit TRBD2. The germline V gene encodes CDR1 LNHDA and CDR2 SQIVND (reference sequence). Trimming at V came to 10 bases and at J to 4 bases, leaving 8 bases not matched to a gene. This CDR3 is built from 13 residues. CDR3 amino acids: CATSSGSRYEQYF. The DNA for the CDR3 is TGTGCCACCAGTAGCGGGAGTCGGTACGAGCAGTACTTC.

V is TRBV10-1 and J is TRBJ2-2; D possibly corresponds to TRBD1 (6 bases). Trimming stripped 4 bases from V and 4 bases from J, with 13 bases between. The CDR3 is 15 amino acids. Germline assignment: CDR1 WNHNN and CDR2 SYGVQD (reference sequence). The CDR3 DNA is TGCGCCAGCAGTGTAGGGGGAGTAACCACCGGGGAGCTGTTTTTT. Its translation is CASSVGGVTTGELFF.

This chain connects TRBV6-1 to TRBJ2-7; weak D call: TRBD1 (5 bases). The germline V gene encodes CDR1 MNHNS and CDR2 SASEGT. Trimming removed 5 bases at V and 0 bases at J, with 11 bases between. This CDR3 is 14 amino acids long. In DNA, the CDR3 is TGTGCCAGCAGTTCTGACAGATACTCCTACGAGCAGTACTTC. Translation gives CASSSDRYSYEQYF.

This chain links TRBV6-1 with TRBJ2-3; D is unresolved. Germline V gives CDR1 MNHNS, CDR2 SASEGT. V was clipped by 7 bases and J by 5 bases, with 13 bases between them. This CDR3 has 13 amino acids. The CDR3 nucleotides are TGTGCCAGCACTAATATCCCCGGAGATACGCAGTATTTT. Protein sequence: CASTNIPGDTQYF.

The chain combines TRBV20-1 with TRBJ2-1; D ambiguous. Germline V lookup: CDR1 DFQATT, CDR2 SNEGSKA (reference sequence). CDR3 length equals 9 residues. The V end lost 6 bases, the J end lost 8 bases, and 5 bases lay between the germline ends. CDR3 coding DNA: TGCAGTGCGTCTGATGAGCAGTTCTTC. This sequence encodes CSASDEQFF.

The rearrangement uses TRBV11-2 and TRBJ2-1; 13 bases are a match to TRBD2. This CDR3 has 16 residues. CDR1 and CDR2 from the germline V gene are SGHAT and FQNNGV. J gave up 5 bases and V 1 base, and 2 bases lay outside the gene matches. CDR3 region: CASSLGGTSGNNEQFF. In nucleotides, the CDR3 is TGTGCCAGCAGCTTAGGAGGGACTAGCGGGAACAATGAGCAGTTCTTC.

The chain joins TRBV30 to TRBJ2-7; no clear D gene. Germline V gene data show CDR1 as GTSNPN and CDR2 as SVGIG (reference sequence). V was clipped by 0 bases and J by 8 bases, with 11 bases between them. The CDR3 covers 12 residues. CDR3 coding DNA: TGTGCCTGGAGTGTAACGGTCTCGAAGCAGTACTTC. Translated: CAWSVTVSKQYF.

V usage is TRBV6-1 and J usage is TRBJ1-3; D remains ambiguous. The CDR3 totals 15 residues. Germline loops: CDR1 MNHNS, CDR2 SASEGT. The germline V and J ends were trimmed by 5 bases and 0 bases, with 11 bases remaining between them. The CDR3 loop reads CASSTTGDSGNTIYF. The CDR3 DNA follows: TGTGCCAGCAGTACAACCGGAGACTCTGGAAACACCATATATTTT.

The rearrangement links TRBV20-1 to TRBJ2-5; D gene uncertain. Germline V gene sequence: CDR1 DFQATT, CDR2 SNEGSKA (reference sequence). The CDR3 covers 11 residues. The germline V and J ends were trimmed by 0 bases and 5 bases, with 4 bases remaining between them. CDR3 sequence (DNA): TGCAGTGCTAGAGAATCGGAGACCCAGTACTTC. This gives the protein CSARESETQYF.

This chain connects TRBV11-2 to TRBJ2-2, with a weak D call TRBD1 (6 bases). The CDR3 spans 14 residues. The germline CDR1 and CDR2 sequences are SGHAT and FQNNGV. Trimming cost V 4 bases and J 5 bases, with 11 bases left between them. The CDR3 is CASSSNRVTGELFF. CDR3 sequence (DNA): TGTGCCAGCAGCTCGAACAGGGTTACCGGGGAGCTGTTTTTT. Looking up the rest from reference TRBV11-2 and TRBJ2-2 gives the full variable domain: EAGVAQSPRYKIIEKRQSVAFWCNPISGHATLYWYQQILGQGPKLLIQFQNNGVVDDSQLPKDRFSAERLKGVDSTLKIQPAKLEDSAVYLCASSSNRVTGELFFGEGSRLTVL.

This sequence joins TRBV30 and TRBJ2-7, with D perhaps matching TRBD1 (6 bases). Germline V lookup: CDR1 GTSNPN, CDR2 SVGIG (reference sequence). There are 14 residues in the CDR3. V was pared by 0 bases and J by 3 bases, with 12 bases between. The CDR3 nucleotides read TGTGCCTGGAGTGTATCCGGGACAAACTACGAGCAGTACTTC. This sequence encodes CAWSVSGTNYEQYF.

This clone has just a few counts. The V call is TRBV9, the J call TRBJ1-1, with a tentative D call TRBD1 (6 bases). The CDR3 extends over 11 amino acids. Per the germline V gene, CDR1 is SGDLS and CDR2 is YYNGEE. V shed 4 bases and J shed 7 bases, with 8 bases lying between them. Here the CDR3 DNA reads TGTGCCAGCAGCACACAGGGTGAAGCTTTCTTT. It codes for CASSTQGEAFF. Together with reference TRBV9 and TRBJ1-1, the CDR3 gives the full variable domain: DSGVTQTPKHLITATGQRVTLRCSPRSGDLSVYWYQQSLDQGLQFLIQYYNGEERAKGNILERFSAQQFPDLHSELNLSSLELGDSALYFCASSTQGEAFFGQGTRLTVV.

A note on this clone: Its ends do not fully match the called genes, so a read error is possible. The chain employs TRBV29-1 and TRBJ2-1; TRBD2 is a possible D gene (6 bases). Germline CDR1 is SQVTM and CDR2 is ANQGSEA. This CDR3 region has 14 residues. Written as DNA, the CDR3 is TGCAGCTCTCTCCTATCCCTCCCCGGGGGTGAGCGGTTCTTC. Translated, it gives CSSLLSLPGGERFF.

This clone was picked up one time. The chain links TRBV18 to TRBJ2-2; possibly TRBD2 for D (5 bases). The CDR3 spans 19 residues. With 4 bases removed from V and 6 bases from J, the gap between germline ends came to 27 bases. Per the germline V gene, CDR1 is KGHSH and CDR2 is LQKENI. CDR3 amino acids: CASSQFTRWSDYGAGELFF. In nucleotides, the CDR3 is TGTGCCAGCTCACAATTCACTAGGTGGTCTGACTACGGGGCCGGGGAGCTGTTTTTT.

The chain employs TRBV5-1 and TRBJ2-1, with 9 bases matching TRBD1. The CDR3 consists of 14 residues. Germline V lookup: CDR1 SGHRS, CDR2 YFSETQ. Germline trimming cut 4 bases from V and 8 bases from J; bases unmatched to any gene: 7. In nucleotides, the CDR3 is TGCGCCAGCAGCGGAACAGGGGGCCGAGATGAGCAGTTCTTC. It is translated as CASSGTGGRDEQFF.

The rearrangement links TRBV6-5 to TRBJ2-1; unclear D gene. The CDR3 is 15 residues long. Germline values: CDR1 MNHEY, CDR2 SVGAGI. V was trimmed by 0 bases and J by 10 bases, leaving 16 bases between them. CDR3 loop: CASSYSGGATSEQFF. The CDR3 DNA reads TGTGCCAGCAGTTACTCCGGCGGAGCCACGAGCGAGCAGTTCTTC.